A single sample is the source of the 26 T cell receptor beta chains below, sequenced in a study of lymphopenia after photon versus proton radiotherapy (dated by TCRdb to the late 2010s). Library preparation was by the immunoSEQ multiplex PCR assay. What TCRdb holds here is the immuneACCESS table cut down to in-frame rearrangements. Part of the clones is not present; checked against another copy, under half of the missing clones reflect an unresolved V gene, and the others are unexplained. The sample profile shows fewer than 35,000 clones; roughly 89% of them were found once. Approximately 6.6% of the sample belongs to the ten largest clones. Sequences were derived from peripheral blood, sampled from a patient treated with proton-based radiotherapy. These receptors all come from an older woman with pancreatic cancer. Some clones in this sample may be carry-over from other donors' samples.

V usage is TRBV19 and J usage is TRBJ2-1, with 9 bases that match TRBD2. The junction had 10 bases not matched to a gene; V was cut back by 3 bases and J by 10 bases. The germline V gene encodes CDR1 LNHDA and CDR2 SQIVND (reference sequence). The CDR3 is 15 amino acids. The CDR3: CASSMAAGGSGEQFF. DNA for the CDR3: TGTGCCAGTAGTATGGCAGCGGGAGGTAGTGGGGAGCAGTTCTTC. Drawing the rest from reference TRBV19 and TRBJ2-1, the complete variable domain is DGGITQSPKYLFRKEGQNVTLSCEQNLNHDAMYWYRQDPGQGLRLIYYSQIVNDFQKGDIAEGYSVSREKKESFPLTVTSAQKNPTAFYLCASSMAAGGSGEQFFGPGTRLTVL.

The chain employs TRBV19 and TRBJ1-1, with 7 bases that match TRBD1. This CDR3 spans 14 amino acids. Germline CDR1 LNHDA, CDR2 SQIVND (reference sequence). V lost 6 bases to trimming and J lost 0 bases; unmatched junction nucleotides: 4. As DNA, the CDR3 is TGTGCCAGTAGCAACAGGGGAGTGAACACTGAAGCTTTCTTT. Its translation is CASSNRGVNTEAFF.

J is TRBJ2-3 and V is TRBV6-1; 9 nucleotides align to TRBD1. V trimming: 2 bases; J trimming: 1 base; junction bases outside the gene matches: 4. Germline V gives CDR1 MNHNS, CDR2 SASEGT. The CDR3 covers 16 residues. The DNA of the CDR3 is TGTGCCAGCAGTGAAATTGGGGACAGGGGCACAGATACGCAGTATTTT. It codes for CASSEIGDRGTDTQYF.

The rearrangement uses TRBV28 and TRBJ2-1; 8 positions agree with TRBD2. The CDR3 extends over 16 amino acids. Germline values: CDR1 MDHEN, CDR2 SYDVKM. J lost 0 bases, V lost 5 bases, and 6 bases had no gene match. CDR3 sequence: CASSQISGSSYNEQFF. In nucleotides, the CDR3 is TGTGCCAGCAGTCAGATCAGCGGGAGCTCCTACAATGAGCAGTTCTTC.

The chain joins TRBV5-1 to TRBJ1-2; a weak D match, TRBD1 (5 bases). V lost 0 bases and J lost 7, with 13 bases in between. This CDR3 is built from 14 residues. Germline V gives CDR1 SGHRS, CDR2 YFSETQ. The CDR3 region has the DNA TGCGCCAGCAGCTTGGCAGGCAGGGCCAGTGGCTACACCTTC. It specifies CASSLAGRASGYTF.

This sequence joins TRBV14 and TRBJ2-7, with D possibly matching TRBD1 (5 bases). Germline assignment: CDR1 SGHDN and CDR2 FVKESK. This CDR3 has 13 residues. The V gene lost 1 base and the J gene lost 2 bases, with 6 bases spanning the gap. The CDR3: CASSQARAYEQYF. Here the CDR3 DNA reads TGTGCCAGCAGCCAAGCCAGGGCCTACGAGCAGTACTTC. Filled out from reference TRBV14 and TRBJ2-7, the complete variable domain reads EAGVTQFPSHSVIEKGQTVTLRCDPISGHDNLYWYRRVMGKEIKFLLHFVKESKQDESGMPNNRFLAERTGGTYSTLKVQPAELEDSGVYFCASSQARAYEQYFGPGTRLTVT.

The rearrangement links TRBV19 to TRBJ2-3; maybe TRBD2 (6 bases). Germline CDR1 is LNHDA and CDR2 is SQIVND (reference sequence). Trimming stripped 1 base from V and 4 bases from J, with 12 bases between. The CDR3 is 15 residues long. The CDR3 DNA reads TGTGCCAGTAGTATAGGTAGTAGCGGTTCAGATACGCAGTATTTT. It yields the protein CASSIGSSGSDTQYF.

J is TRBJ1-1 and V is TRBV7-9; D is perhaps TRBD1 (5 bases). Trimming stripped 1 base from V and 1 base from J, with 16 bases between. This CDR3 contains 17 residues. Looked up from germline, CDR1 is SEHNR and CDR2 is FQNEAQ (reference sequence). CDR3 in DNA: TGTGCCAGCAGCTTAGATACGGGGGGTGGTAGGAACACTGAAGCTTTCTTT. Translating it yields CASSLDTGGGRNTEAFF.

The V gene is TRBV6-1, the J gene TRBJ2-7, with TRBD1 matching 7 bases. J was trimmed by 3 bases and V by 0 bases; bases with no gene match: 5. Germline lookup yields CDR1 MNHNS and CDR2 SASEGT. The CDR3 length is 15 residues. CDR3 coding DNA: TGTGCCAGCAGTGAAGCTACAGGGGTCGTCTACGAGCAGTACTTC. Amino acid sequence: CASSEATGVVYEQYF.

The J gene is TRBJ2-7, the V gene TRBV28; D may match TRBD1 or TRBD2 (6 bases each). CDR1 MDHEN and CDR2 SYDVKM come from the germline V gene. This CDR3 spans 17 amino acids. V lost 4 bases and J lost 6, with 25 bases in between. The CDR3 sequence: CASSSPSSPGRGGEQYF. DNA of the CDR3: TGTGCCAGCAGTTCCCCGAGCAGCCCGGGCAGGGGAGGCGAGCAGTACTTC.

The chain is built from TRBV4-2 and TRBJ2-2; 10 nucleotides align to TRBD2. This CDR3 is built from 18 residues. The germline V gene has CDR1 LGHNA and CDR2 YNFKEQ. V gave up 1 base and J gave up 2 bases; unmatched junction bases: 7. The CDR3: CASSQGTSGRSNTGELFF. The CDR3 coding sequence is TGTGCCAGCAGCCAAGGGACTAGCGGAAGATCCAACACCGGGGAGCTGTTTTTT.

This clone has more than one count but fewer than ten. The chain combines TRBV6-1 with TRBJ1-5; 7 positions match TRBD1. The V gene's germline CDR1 is MNHNS and CDR2 SASEGT. Unmatched junction bases numbered 9, after V lost 6 bases and J lost 7 bases. This CDR3 comprises 14 residues. CDR3 residues: CASRPGTDLQPQHF. CDR3 bases: TGTGCCAGCAGACCCGGGACAGACCTCCAGCCCCAGCATTTT.

The chain uses TRBV19 and TRBJ2-7; TRBD1 aligns across 10 bases. The CDR3 has 15 amino acids. The V gene's germline CDR1 is LNHDA and CDR2 SQIVND (reference sequence). Trimming removed 4 bases from V and 3 bases from J; junction bases left unmatched: 6. The CDR3 DNA is TGTGCCAGTAGTAGCTCCGGGACAGGGGTCTACGAGCAGTACTTC. This codes for CASSSSGTGVYEQYF.

This clone was seen once. CDR3 in DNA: TGTGCCAGCAGCTTCCCGGACAGGGGTGAAGCTTTCTTT. Encoded protein: CASSFPDRGEAFF. The chain links TRBV7-2 to TRBJ1-1; 9 positions match TRBD1. The CDR3 is 13 amino acids. The V segment lost 3 bases and the J segment 7 bases; nucleotides outside the gene matches: 3. Germline loops: CDR1 SGHTA, CDR2 FQGNSA.

This clone was found once. The chain has TRBV5-4 and TRBJ1-1, with 9 positions matching TRBD1. The V and J ends lost 5 bases and 10 bases, in that order; junction bases with no gene match: 6. The germline CDR1 and CDR2 sequences are SGHNT and YYREEE (reference sequence). The CDR3 contains 12 residues. The CDR3 reads CASRADRGGAFF. CDR3 nucleotides: TGTGCCAGCAGAGCCGACAGGGGGGGAGCTTTCTTT.

The chain recombines TRBV30 with TRBJ1-6; 9 nucleotides match TRBD1. CDR1 and CDR2 from the germline V gene are GTSNPN and SVGIG (reference sequence). The trim removed 8 bases at V and 5 bases at J, leaving 7 bases unmatched. This CDR3 has 14 amino acids. In nucleotides, the CDR3 is TGTGCCCTTAGCCGGGACAGGGATAATTCACCCCTCCACTTT. As protein: CALSRDRDNSPLHF.

The chain joins TRBV28 to TRBJ2-7, with TRBD2 identical over 7 bases. The V segment lost 3 bases and the J segment 0 bases; nucleotides outside the gene matches: 5. The germline CDR1 and CDR2 sequences are MDHEN and SYDVKM. The CDR3 covers 15 residues. CDR3 bases: TGTGCCAGCAGTTTGGTCCGGGACTACTCCTACGAGCAGTACTTC. This sequence encodes CASSLVRDYSYEQYF. Full variable domain (remainder filled in from reference TRBV28 and TRBJ2-7): DVKVTQSSRYLVKRTGEKVFLECVQDMDHENMFWYRQDPGLGLRLIYFSYDVKMKEKGDIPEGYSVSREKKERFSLILESASTNQTSMYLCASSLVRDYSYEQYFGPGTRLTVT.

The chain carries TRBV6-5 and TRBJ1-3; 7 bases are shared with TRBD1. In germline, CDR1 is MNHEY, CDR2 SVGAGI. The CDR3 is 15 amino acids. The ends lost 5 bases at V and 1 base at J; junction bases unmatched: 5. The CDR3: CASSGATGSGNTIYF. As DNA, the CDR3 is TGTGCCAGCAGTGGGGCGACAGGGTCTGGAAACACCATATATTTT.

V usage is TRBV6-1 and J usage is TRBJ1-2; 9 nucleotides match TRBD1. CDR1 and CDR2 from the germline V gene are MNHNS and SASEGT. The V gene end was trimmed by 4 bases and the J gene end by 2 bases; junction bases not matched to a gene: 5. The CDR3 has 15 residues. CDR3 coding DNA: TGTGCCAGCAGTGCCTTACAGGGGGCGAACTATGGCTACACCTTC. Encoded protein: CASSALQGANYGYTF.

This clone was found a few times. The rearrangement links TRBV14 to TRBJ1-1; possibly TRBD1 for D (5 bases). CDR1 is SGHDN and CDR2 is FVKESK in the germline V gene. The CDR3 contains 19 residues. V gave up 4 bases and J gave up 1 base, with 25 bases separating them. The CDR3 nucleotides are TGTGCCAGCAGCCCTATGGGAGCAGGGTTCAAGGGGCGGAACACTGAAGCTTTCTTT. This encodes CASSPMGAGFKGRNTEAFF.

This clone occurred once. The rearrangement joins TRBV27 to TRBJ1-1; 10 bases fit TRBD1. Germline V gene sequence: CDR1 MNHEY, CDR2 SMNVEV (reference sequence). This CDR3 region has 18 residues. With V trimmed by 2 bases and J by 4 bases, 13 bases remained unmatched. CDR3 sequence: CASSLNIRDRGLATEAFF. As DNA, the CDR3 is TGTGCCAGCAGTTTAAATATAAGGGACAGGGGTCTGGCCACTGAAGCTTTCTTT.

This clone was recorded once. The gene calls are TRBV6-5 and TRBJ2-7; D tentatively reads TRBD1 or TRBD2 (5 bases each). This CDR3 spans 14 amino acids. Germline lookup yields CDR1 MNHEY and CDR2 SVGAGI. Trimming took off 6 bases at V and 6 bases at J, with 18 bases between the two ends. For the CDR3, the DNA is TGTGCCAGCAGCGGGACCCTCCAACCTCTCGAGCAGTACTTC. Translating it yields CASSGTLQPLEQYF.

The chain is built from TRBV5-4 and TRBJ2-6; the D is unclear. Between the trimmed V and J ends, which lost 2 bases and 1 base, there was a span of 4 bases. The CDR3 is made up of 14 amino acids. Germline V gene sequence: CDR1 SGHNT, CDR2 YYREEE (reference sequence). In DNA, the CDR3 is TGTGCCAGCAGCTTTGGTTCTGGGGCCAACGTCCTGACTTTC. This sequence encodes CASSFGSGANVLTF.

The chain is built from TRBV28 and TRBJ1-2; 10 nucleotides align to TRBD1. The CDR3 runs to 13 residues. Germline values: CDR1 MDHEN, CDR2 SYDVKM. The V segment lost 6 bases and the J segment 8 bases; nucleotides outside the gene matches: 6. The CDR3 coding sequence is TGTGCCAGCAGCTTTGACAGGGGGCTAGGCTACACCTTC. This gives the protein CASSFDRGLGYTF.

This chain connects TRBV9 to TRBJ2-5; 9 bases agree with TRBD2. The DNA end favors TRBJ2-7, so the J call may be wrong. The CDR3 has 14 residues. The germline gives CDR1 SGDLS, CDR2 YYNGEE. The CDR3 DNA is TGTGCCAGCAGCGTAGGACTAGCGGTCTACGAGCAGTACTTC. It yields the protein CASSVGLAVYEQYF.

The chain recombines TRBV19 with TRBJ1-6; 9 bases align to TRBD1. Germline lookup yields CDR1 LNHDA and CDR2 SQIVND (reference sequence). The trim removed 6 bases at V and 9 bases at J, leaving 6 bases unmatched. The CDR3 covers 14 residues. DNA of the CDR3: TGTGCCAGTAGACCGACAGGGGGAGGTTCACCCCTCCACTTT. Protein product: CASRPTGGGSPLHF.